The rows below give T cell receptor beta chains drawn from one sample of a study of blood T cell repertoires in COVID-19. TCRdb's table, derived via immunoSEQ multiplex PCR, lists solely in-frame clones and lacks some. The sample holds 110,000 or so clones, 85% seen once. Specimen: peripheral blood. These receptors originate from a human donor in a cohort sampled during active COVID-19. The CDR3 runs from the conserved cysteine through the conserved F or W. The D gene is left open where the match is weak. Where a row states a size, it is once, few, many or the class of an expanded clone; other rows omit it.

size,D,V,J,DNA,CDR3
.,TRBD2,TRBV6-2/TRBV6-3,TRBJ2-3,TGTGCCAGCAGCCGACTAGCGTTGAGCACAGATACGCAGTATTTT,CASSRLALSTDTQYF
.,TRBD1,TRBV7-9,TRBJ2-7,TGTGCCAGCACCCCCCCAGGGCAGGGGGACGAGCAGTACTTC,CASTPPGQGDEQYF
.,.,TRBV27,TRBJ2-1,TGTGCCAGCAGCTACTTACCCTTTAGCGGCGAGCAGTTCTTC,CASSYLPFSGEQFF
.,.,TRBV6-1,TRBJ2-7,TGTGCCAGCAGTGGCGTAATAGACACCCACTCCTACGAGCAGTACTTC,CASSGVIDTHSYEQYF
few,TRBD2,TRBV5-1,TRBJ2-1,TGCGCCAGCAGCTTACGGGGGGACTCCTACAATGAGCAGTTCTTC,CASSLRGDSYNEQFF
.,.,TRBV11-2,TRBJ2-6,TGTGCCAGCAGCTACCGGGATACCGGGGCCAACGTCCTGACTTTC,CASSYRDTGANVLTF
.,.,TRBV5-1,TRBJ2-2,TGCGCCAGCAGCCCTGGACTAACCGGGGAGCTGTTTTTT,CASSPGLTGELFF
.,TRBD2,TRBV6-4,TRBJ2-1,TGTGCCAGCAGTGATAACTCGGGGGGGGATGAGCAGTTCTTC,CASSDNSGGDEQFF
.,.,TRBV3-1/TRBV3-2,TRBJ2-3,TGTGCCAGCAGCCTAACCTGGGCCAACTCGGATACGCAGTATTTT,CASSLTWANSDTQYF
.,TRBD2,TRBV19,TRBJ2-4,TGTGCCAGTAGTATTGGGGCGGGGGACATTCAGTACTTC,CASSIGAGDIQYF
.,.,TRBV7-2,TRBJ1-1,TGTGCCAGCAGCTTAGGTGGTAGACAGAACACTGAAGCTTTCTTT,CASSLGGRQNTEAFF
.,.,TRBV25-1,TRBJ1-5,TGTGCCAGCAGTGAGTCCACAGGTAGCAATCAGCCCCAGCATTTT,CASSESTGSNQPQHF
.,TRBD1,TRBV11-3,TRBJ2-7,TGTGCCAGCAGCAAGTGGGACAGCCCCTACGAGCAGTACTTC,CASSKWDSPYEQYF
.,TRBD1,TRBV5-6,TRBJ2-3,TGTGCCAGCAGGAGGGGACAGTTCGCACCGCAGTATTTT,CASRRGQFAPQYF
.,TRBD2,TRBV2,TRBJ2-1,TGTGCCAGCAAGAGCGGGGGTTCCGGTGAGCAGTTCTTC,CASKSGGSGEQFF
.,TRBD1,TRBV6-1,TRBJ2-1,TGTGCCAGCAGTGACGGACAGGGATACAATGAGCAGTTCTTC,CASSDGQGYNEQFF